The next 14 T cell receptor beta chains were all read from a single sample in a study of control samples from healthy donors and cancer patients. Clones were sequenced by immunoSEQ multiplex PCR, and TCRdb holds only the in-frame ones, with some missing. The sample lists approximately 110,000 clones, 90% occurring once. The sample taken for sequencing was blood. The source of these receptors is a human donor in good health. The donor label of this sample is uncertain.

This clone was recorded a few times. V usage is TRBV28 and J usage is TRBJ1-5; TRBD1 matches at 10 bases. Losses at the gene ends were 5 bases for V and 7 bases for J; bases not matched to a gene: 8. There are 15 residues in the CDR3. Germline V lookup: CDR1 MDHEN, CDR2 SYDVKM. The CDR3 bases are TGTGCCAGCAGTGACCCCGGGACAGGGGACCAGCCCCAGCATTTT. Encoded protein: CASSDPGTGDQPQHF. Based on the CDR3 plus reference TRBV28 and TRBJ1-5, the full variable domain is DVKVTQSSRYLVKRTGEKVFLECVQDMDHENMFWYRQDPGLGLRLIYFSYDVKMKEKGDIPEGYSVSREKKERFSLILESASTNQTSMYLCASSDPGTGDQPQHFGDGTRLSIL.

This chain connects TRBV4-3 to TRBJ1-5; D is unclear. Germline loops: CDR1 LGHNA, CDR2 YSLEER. V lost 2 bases and J 5 bases, leaving 13 bases between the germline ends. CDR3 length: 15 amino acids. CDR3 sequence reads: CASSQSSGRDQPQHF. Written as DNA, the CDR3 is TGCGCCAGCAGCCAAAGTTCTGGACGGGATCAGCCCCAGCATTTT.

This rearrangement joins TRBV30 to TRBJ2-5; D is undetermined. The CDR3 runs to 14 residues. Trimming removed 4 bases at V and 1 base at J, with 13 bases between. The germline V gene encodes CDR1 GTSNPN and CDR2 SVGIG (reference sequence). CDR3 loop: CAWTHQEFQETQYF. CDR3 bases: TGTGCCTGGACCCACCAGGAATTCCAAGAGACCCAGTACTTC.

This clone has just one count. This rearrangement joins TRBV6-5 to TRBJ1-1, with 10 nucleotides matching TRBD1. Germline V gene data show CDR1 as MNHEY and CDR2 as SVGAGI. The CDR3 is 15 amino acids. With 5 bases clipped from V and 4 bases from J, the junction kept 7 bases outside the gene matches. DNA of the CDR3: TGTGCCAGCAGTCGAAGGACAGGGGGGAGCACTGAAGCTTTCTTT. Protein sequence: CASSRRTGGSTEAFF.

The V and J genes are TRBV19 and TRBJ1-5; D unclear. Germline V gene lookup returns CDR1 LNHDA and CDR2 SQIVND (reference sequence). The CDR3 consists of 14 residues. Trimming stripped 5 bases from V and 4 bases from J, with 12 bases between. CDR3 nucleotides: TGTGCCAGTAGTTCTGCGACGGGTAATCAGCCCCAGCATTTT. It specifies CASSSATGNQPQHF.

The CDR3 DNA follows: TGTGCCAGCAGTTTAATCGGACAGGCCCTTTCTGGAAACACCATATATTTT. Encoded protein: CASSLIGQALSGNTIYF. The chain combines TRBV28 with TRBJ1-3; 7 bases are shared with TRBD1. There are 17 residues in the CDR3. Germline V gene data show CDR1 as MDHEN and CDR2 as SYDVKM. With 2 bases clipped from V and 1 base from J, the junction kept 8 bases outside the gene matches.

CDR3 protein: CASSLIPLGQGNTGELFF. CDR3 DNA: TGTGCCAGCAGTCTAATCCCCCTGGGACAGGGCAACACCGGGGAGCTGTTTTTT. The chain links TRBV6-2 or TRBV6-3 to TRBJ2-2; 9 bases agree with TRBD1. The CDR3 consists of 18 residues. Germline CDR1 and CDR2: MNHEY and SVGEGT. With V trimmed by 5 bases and J by 2 bases, 12 bases remained unmatched.

The chain links TRBV6-5 to TRBJ1-2; D is unresolved. CDR3 length equals 12 residues. Per germline, CDR1 MNHEY and CDR2 SVGAGI. V was clipped by 7 bases and J by 3 bases, with 9 bases between them. CDR3 in DNA: TGTGCCAGCACCCGGGGATACTATGGCTACACCTTC. It translates to CASTRGYYGYTF.

The chain is built from TRBV9 and TRBJ2-7; D not resolved. Trimming took 4 bases from V and 2 from J, leaving 7 bases between them. This CDR3 is built from 12 residues. Germline CDR1 reads SGDLS; CDR2 reads YYNGEE. Here the CDR3 reads CASSQATYEQYF. Here the CDR3 DNA reads TGTGCCAGCAGCCAGGCTACCTACGAGCAGTACTTC.

This CDR3 is CASGLVRGTSDQEQYF. The CDR3 DNA sequence: TGTGCTAGTGGTTTGGTACGAGGGACTAGCGATCAAGAGCAGTATTTT. This chain uses TRBV12-5 with TRBJ2-3; 10 nucleotides match TRBD2. This CDR3 region has 16 residues. CDR1 LGHNT and CDR2 FRNRAP come from the germline V gene. The J segment lost 11 bases and the V segment lost 0 bases, leaving 11 bases of the junction unmatched.

This chain uses TRBV24-1 with TRBJ2-6; tentatively, D is TRBD1 (5 bases). CDR3 size: 15 residues. V lost 2 bases and J 4 bases, leaving 8 bases between the germline ends. Germline V gives CDR1 KGHDR, CDR2 SFDVKD. CDR3 amino acids: CATSDSGLGANVLTF. The CDR3 DNA sequence: TGTGCCACCAGTGATTCAGGGTTAGGGGCCAACGTCCTGACTTTC.

CDR3 nucleotide sequence: TGTGCCAGCACCTTCGGCGGAAACACTGAAGCTTTCTTT. It encodes CASTFGGNTEAFF. The chain links TRBV7-2 to TRBJ1-1; D is uncertain. This CDR3 contains 13 residues. Trimming removed 7 bases at V and 2 bases at J, with 11 bases between. Per germline, CDR1 SGHTA and CDR2 FQGNSA.

The chain links TRBV2 to TRBJ1-3; 8 bases fit TRBD1. Germline lookup yields CDR1 SNHLY and CDR2 FYNNEI. The CDR3 has 19 residues. After removal of 4 bases from V and 3 bases from J, the junction contained 17 bases not matched to a gene. The CDR3 loop is CASSGGGRQGIGIGNTIYF. The CDR3 coding sequence is TGTGCCAGCAGTGGTGGGGGCAGACAGGGGATAGGAATTGGAAACACCATATATTTT.

The CDR3 loop is CASSLVWERSSYNEQFF. CDR3 nucleotide sequence: TGCGCCAGCAGCTTGGTTTGGGAGCGGAGCTCCTACAATGAGCAGTTCTTC. The chain joins TRBV5-1 to TRBJ2-1, with D maybe TRBD2 (5 bases). Trimming took off 0 bases at V and 0 bases at J, with 13 bases between the two ends. This CDR3 spans 17 amino acids. Germline V gene lookup returns CDR1 SGHRS and CDR2 YFSETQ.